This T cell receptor (beta chain) derives from a study of shared T cell receptors in the human thymus. Measured with immunoSEQ multiplex PCR; TCRdb has only the in-frame clones, and not every one. The sample shows about 610,000 clones, approximately 87% of them seen only once. Germline CDR1 KGHSH, CDR2 LQKENI. Losses at the gene ends were 6 bases for V and 5 bases for J; bases not matched to a gene: 5. CDR3 length: 14 amino acids. This sample was shared with a second study, whose subject was human thymus T cells. That report adds: Thymic samples were excised during corrective heart operations.

The sequencing sample was made of thymocytes. V is TRBV18 and J is TRBJ2-7; TRBD1 agrees at 12 bases. The TCR comes from a boy in the first two years of life with a congenital heart defect. Here the CDR3 reads CASSSGDRGHEQYF. In DNA, the CDR3 is TGTGCCAGCTCGTCCGGGGACAGGGGGCACGAGCAGTACTTC.